This T cell receptor beta chain derives from a study of T cells in Graves' hyperthyroidism and ophthalmopathy. Study in general: Peripheral blood was secured at the point of initial diagnosis, before any treatment.

The CDR3 is made up of 15 amino acids. Germline CDR1 reads SGHAT; CDR2 reads FQNNGV. The V and J ends lost 0 bases and 7 bases respectively, with 13 bases between them. Many counts were recorded for this clonotype. Its target is unknown. Study results and caveats: A model using 13 V-J features told ophthalmopathy apart from stable hyperthyroidism. The model's output predicted ophthalmopathy at a median of roughly seven months prior to onset.

Authors of the study amplified TCR beta CDR3 regions from RNA transcripts. The TCR CDR3 was amplified in a first-round RT-PCR using the HTBI primer set. Each CDR3 protein gets one entry after TCRdb re-called the multiplex PCR reads with MiXCR. The sample lists approximately 400,000 distinct CDR3 sequences; over 12% were seen once. Researchers barred patients who had uncontrolled infection, other autoimmune disease, pregnancy or lactation. The chain employs TRBV11-2 and TRBJ2-1, with D hard to call. This TCR was recovered from a man between 50 and 59 years old with Graves' ophthalmopathy. The material sequenced was blood. CDR3 sequence: CASSLDYGRKNEQFF. The CDR3 region has the DNA TGTGCCAGCAGCTTAGACTACGGACGGAAGAATGAGCAGTTCTTC.